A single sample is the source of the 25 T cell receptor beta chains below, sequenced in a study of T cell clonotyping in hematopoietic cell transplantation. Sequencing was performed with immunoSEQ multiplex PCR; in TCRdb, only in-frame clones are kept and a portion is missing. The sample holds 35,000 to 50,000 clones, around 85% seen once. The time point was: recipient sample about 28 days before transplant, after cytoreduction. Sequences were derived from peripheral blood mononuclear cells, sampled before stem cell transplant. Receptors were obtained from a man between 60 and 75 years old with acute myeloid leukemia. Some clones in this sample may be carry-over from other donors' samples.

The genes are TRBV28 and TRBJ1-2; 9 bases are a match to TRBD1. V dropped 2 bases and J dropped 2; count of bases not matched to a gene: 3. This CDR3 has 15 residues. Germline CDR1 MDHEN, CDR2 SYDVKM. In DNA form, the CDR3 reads TGTGCCAGCAGTTTAGGAGGACAGGGGAACTATGGCTACACCTTC. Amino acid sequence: CASSLGGQGNYGYTF.

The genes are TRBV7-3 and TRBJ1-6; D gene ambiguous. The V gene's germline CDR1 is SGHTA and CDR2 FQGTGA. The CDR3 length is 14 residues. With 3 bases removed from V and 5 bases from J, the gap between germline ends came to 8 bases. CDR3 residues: CASSFQPNNSPLHF. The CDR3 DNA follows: TGTGCCAGCAGCTTTCAGCCAAATAATTCACCCCTCCACTTT.

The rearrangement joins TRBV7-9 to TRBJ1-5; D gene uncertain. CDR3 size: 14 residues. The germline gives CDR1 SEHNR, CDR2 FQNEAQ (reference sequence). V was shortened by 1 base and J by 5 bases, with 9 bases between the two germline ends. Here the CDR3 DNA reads TGTGCCAGCAGCTTAGAAAGGGTGGATCAGCCCCAGCATTTT. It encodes CASSLERVDQPQHF.

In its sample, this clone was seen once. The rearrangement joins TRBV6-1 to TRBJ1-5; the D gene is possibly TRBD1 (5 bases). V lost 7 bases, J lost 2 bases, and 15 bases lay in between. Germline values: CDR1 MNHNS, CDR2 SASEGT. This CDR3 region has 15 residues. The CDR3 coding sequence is TGTGCCAGCACGTTTGGGATAGGGGGCAATCAGCCCCAGCATTTT. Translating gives CASTFGIGGNQPQHF.

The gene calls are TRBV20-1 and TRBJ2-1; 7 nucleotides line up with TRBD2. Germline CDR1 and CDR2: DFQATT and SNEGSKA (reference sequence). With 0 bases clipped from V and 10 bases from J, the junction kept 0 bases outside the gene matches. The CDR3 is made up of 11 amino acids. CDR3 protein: CSARDSGEQFF. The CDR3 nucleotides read TGCAGTGCTAGAGATAGCGGGGAGCAGTTCTTC.

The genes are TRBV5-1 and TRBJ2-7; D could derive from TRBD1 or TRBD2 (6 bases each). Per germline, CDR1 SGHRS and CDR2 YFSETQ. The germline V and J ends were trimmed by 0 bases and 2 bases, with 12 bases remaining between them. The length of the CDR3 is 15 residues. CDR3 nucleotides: TGCGCCAGCAGCTTGGAACCGGGGGCAACCTACGAGCAGTACTTC. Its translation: CASSLEPGATYEQYF. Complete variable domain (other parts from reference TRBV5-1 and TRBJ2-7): KAGVTQTPRYLIKTRGQQVTLSCSPISGHRSVSWYQQTPGQGLQFLFEYFSETQRNKGNFPGRFSGRQFSNSRSEMNVSTLELGDSALYLCASSLEPGATYEQYFGPGTRLTVT.

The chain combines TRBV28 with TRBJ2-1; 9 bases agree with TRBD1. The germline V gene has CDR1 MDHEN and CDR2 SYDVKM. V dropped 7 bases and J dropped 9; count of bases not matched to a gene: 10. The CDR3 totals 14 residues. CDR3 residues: CASTSNRGRSEQFF. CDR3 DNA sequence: TGTGCCAGCACCTCTAACAGGGGGCGCTCTGAGCAGTTCTTC. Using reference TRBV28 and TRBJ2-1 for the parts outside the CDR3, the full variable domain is DVKVTQSSRYLVKRTGEKVFLECVQDMDHENMFWYRQDPGLGLRLIYFSYDVKMKEKGDIPEGYSVSREKKERFSLILESASTNQTSMYLCASTSNRGRSEQFFGPGTRLTVL.

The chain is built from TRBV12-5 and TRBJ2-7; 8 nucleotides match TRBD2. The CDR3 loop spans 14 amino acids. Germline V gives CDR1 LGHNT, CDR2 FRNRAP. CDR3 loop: CAPGRGGTAYEQYF. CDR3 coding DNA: TGTGCCCCCGGTCGGGGGGGAACGGCCTACGAGCAGTACTTC.

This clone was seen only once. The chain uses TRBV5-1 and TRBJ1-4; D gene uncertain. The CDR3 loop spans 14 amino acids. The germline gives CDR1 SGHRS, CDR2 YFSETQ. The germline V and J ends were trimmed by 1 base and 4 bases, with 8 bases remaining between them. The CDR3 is CASSLNTINEKLFF. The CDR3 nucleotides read TGCGCCAGCAGCTTGAACACAATTAATGAAAAACTGTTTTTT.

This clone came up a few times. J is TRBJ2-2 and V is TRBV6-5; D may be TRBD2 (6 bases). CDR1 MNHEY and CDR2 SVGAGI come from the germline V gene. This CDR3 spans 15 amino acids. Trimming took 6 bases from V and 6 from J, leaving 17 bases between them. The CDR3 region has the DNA TGTGCCAGCAGCCCACCTTTGGGGGGAGCCGGGGAGCTGTTTTTT. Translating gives CASSPPLGGAGELFF.

The CDR3 loop reads CASRFGTYSTDTQYF. The CDR3 nucleotides are TGTGCCAGCAGATTCGGGACCTATAGCACAGATACGCAGTATTTT. This chain uses TRBV2 with TRBJ2-3; perhaps D is TRBD1 or TRBD2 (5 bases each). The length of the CDR3 is 15 residues. V was trimmed by 6 bases and J by 0 bases, leaving 13 bases between them. Germline CDR1 reads SNHLY; CDR2 reads FYNNEI. Full variable domain (remainder filled in from reference TRBV2 and TRBJ2-3): EPEVTQTPSHQVTQMGQEVILRCVPISNHLYFYWYRQILGQKVEFLVSFYNNEISEKSEIFDDQFSVERPDGSNFTLKIRSTKLEDSAMYFCASRFGTYSTDTQYFGPGTRLTVL.

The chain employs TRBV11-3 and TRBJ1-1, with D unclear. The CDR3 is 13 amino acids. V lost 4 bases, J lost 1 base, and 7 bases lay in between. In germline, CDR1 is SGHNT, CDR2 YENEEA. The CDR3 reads CASSSSGNTEAFF. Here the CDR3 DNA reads TGTGCCAGCAGCTCGAGTGGGAACACTGAAGCTTTCTTT.

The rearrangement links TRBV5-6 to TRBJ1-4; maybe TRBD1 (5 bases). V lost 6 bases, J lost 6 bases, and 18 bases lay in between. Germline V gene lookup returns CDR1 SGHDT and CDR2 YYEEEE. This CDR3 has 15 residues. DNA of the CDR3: TGTGCCAGCACCTACGTCGGGGGTGCTGATGAAAAACTGTTTTTT. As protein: CASTYVGGADEKLFF.

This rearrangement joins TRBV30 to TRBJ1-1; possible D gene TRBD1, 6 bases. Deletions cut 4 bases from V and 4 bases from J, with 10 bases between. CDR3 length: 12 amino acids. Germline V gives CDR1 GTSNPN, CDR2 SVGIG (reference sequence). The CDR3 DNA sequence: TGTGCCTGGACAGACAGGTTCACTGAAGCTTTCTTT. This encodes CAWTDRFTEAFF.

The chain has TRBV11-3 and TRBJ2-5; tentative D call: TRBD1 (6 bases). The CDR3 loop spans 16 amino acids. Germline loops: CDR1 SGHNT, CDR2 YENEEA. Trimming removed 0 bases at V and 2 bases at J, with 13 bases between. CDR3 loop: CASSLDLTGNQETQYF. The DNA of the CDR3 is TGTGCCAGCAGCTTAGACCTAACAGGGAATCAAGAGACCCAGTACTTC.

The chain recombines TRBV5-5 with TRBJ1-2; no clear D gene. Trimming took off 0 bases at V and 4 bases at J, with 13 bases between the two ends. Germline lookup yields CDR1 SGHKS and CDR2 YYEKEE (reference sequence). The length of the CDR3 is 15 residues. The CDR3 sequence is CASSLEAEVGYGYTF. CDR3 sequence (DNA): TGTGCCAGCAGCTTGGAGGCGGAAGTAGGCTATGGCTACACCTTC.

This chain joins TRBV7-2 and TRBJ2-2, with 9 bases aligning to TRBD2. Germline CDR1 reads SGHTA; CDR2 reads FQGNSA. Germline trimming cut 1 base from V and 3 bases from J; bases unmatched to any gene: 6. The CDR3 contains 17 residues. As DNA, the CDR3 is TGTGCCAGCAGCTTAGATTCGCGGGGGGGCTACACCGGGGAGCTGTTTTTT. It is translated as CASSLDSRGGYTGELFF. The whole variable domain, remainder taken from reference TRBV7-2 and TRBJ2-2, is GAGVSQSPSNKVTEKGKDVELRCDPISGHTALYWYRQSLGQGLEFLIYFQGNSAPDKSGLPSDRFSAERTGGSVSTLTIQRTQQEDSAVYLCASSLDSRGGYTGELFFGEGSRLTVL.

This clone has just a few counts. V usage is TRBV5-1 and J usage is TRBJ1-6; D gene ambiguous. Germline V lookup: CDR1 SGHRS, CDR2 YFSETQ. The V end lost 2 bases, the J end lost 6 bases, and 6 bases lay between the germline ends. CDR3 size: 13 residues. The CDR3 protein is CASSLGFNSPLHF. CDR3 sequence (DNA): TGCGCCAGCAGCTTAGGCTTTAATTCACCCCTCCACTTT.

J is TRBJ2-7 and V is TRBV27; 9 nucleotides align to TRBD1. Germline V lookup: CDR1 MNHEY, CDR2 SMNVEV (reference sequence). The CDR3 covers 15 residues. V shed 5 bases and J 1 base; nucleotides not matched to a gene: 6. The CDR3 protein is CASSPSGTGSYEQYF. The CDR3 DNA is TGTGCCAGCAGTCCCTCCGGGACAGGGTCCTACGAGCAGTACTTC.

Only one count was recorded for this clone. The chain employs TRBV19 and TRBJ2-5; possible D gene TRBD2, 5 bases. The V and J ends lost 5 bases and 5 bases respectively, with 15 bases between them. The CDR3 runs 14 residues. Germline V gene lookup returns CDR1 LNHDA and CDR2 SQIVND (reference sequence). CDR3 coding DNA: TGTGCCAGTAGTCCTCCGGGCTCGGGGGAGACCCAGTACTTC. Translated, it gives CASSPPGSGETQYF.

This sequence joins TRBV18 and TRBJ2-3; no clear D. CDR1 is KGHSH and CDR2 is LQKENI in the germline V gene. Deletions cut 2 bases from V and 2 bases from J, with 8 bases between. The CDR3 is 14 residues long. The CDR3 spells CASSPVGSTDTQYF. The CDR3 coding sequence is TGTGCCAGCTCACCAGTGGGGTCCACAGATACGCAGTATTTT.

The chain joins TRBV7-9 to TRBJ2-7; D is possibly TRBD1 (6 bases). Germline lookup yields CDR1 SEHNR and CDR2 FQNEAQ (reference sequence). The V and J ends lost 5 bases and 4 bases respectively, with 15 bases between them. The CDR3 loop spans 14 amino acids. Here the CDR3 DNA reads TGTGCCAGCAGCCAAAGGGACACACTATACGAGCAGTACTTC. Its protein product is CASSQRDTLYEQYF. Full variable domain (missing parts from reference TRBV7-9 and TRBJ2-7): DTGVSQNPRHKITKRGQNVTFRCDPISEHNRLYWYRQTLGQGPEFLTYFQNEAQLEKSRLLSDRFSAERPKGSFSTLEIQRTEQGDSAMYLCASSQRDTLYEQYFGPGTRLTVT.

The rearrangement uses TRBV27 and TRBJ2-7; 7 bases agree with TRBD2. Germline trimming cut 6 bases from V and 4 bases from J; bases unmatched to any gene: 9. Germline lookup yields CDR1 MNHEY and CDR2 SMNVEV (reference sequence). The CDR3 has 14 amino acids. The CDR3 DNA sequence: TGTGCCAGCAGCCCCGCGGGAGCGGGATACGAGCAGTACTTC. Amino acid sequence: CASSPAGAGYEQYF.

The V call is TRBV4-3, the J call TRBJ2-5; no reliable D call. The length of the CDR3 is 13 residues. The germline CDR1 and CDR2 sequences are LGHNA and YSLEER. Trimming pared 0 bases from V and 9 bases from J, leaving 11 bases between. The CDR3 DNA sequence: TGCGCCAGCAGCCAAGATAACGGGCTTCCCCAGTACTTC. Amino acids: CASSQDNGLPQYF.

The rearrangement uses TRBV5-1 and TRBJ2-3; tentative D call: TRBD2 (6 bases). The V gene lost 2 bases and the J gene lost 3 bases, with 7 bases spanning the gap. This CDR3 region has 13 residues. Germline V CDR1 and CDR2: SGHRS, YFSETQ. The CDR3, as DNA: TGCGCCAGCAGCTTTGGAGGGACAGATACGCAGTATTTT. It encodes CASSFGGTDTQYF.